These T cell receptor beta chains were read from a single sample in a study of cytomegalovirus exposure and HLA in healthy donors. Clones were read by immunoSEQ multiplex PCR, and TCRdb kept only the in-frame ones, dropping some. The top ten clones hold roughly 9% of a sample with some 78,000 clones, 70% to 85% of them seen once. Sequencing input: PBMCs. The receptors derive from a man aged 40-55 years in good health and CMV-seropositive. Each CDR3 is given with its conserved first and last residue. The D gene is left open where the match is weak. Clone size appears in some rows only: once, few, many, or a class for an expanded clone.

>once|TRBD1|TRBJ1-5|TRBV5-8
CASSPGQGGANQPQHF
TGTGCCAGCAGCCCGGGACAGGGAGGTGCCAATCAGCCCCAGCATTTT
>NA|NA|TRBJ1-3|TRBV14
CASSPTERRYGNTIYF
TGTGCCAGCAGTCCTACAGAGCGGCGTTACGGAAACACCATATATTTT
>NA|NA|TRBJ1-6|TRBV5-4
CASSLDGGSGSPLHF
TGTGCCAGCAGCTTGGATGGGGGCTCGGGTTCACCCCTCCACTTT
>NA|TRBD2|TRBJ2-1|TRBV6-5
CASSSQRIAGEQFF
TGTGCCAGCAGTTCCCAGAGAATAGCGGGTGAGCAGTTCTTC
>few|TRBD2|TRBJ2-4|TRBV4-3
CASSQIAGLAKNIQYF
TGCGCCAGCAGCCAAATAGCGGGTCTAGCCAAAAACATTCAGTACTTC
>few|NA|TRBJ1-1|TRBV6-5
CASSAVARGTEAFF
TGTGCCAGCAGTGCAGTCGCCCGGGGCACTGAAGCTTTCTTT
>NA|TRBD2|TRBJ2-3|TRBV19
CASSDSGTLDTQYF
TGTGCCAGTAGTGATAGCGGGACCTTAGATACGCAGTATTTT
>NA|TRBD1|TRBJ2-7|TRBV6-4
CASSTGTGVPYEQYF
TGTGCCAGCAGTACCGGGACAGGGGTCCCCTACGAGCAGTACTTC
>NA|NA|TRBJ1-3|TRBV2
CASSATVSGNTIYF
TGTGCCAGCAGTGCAACAGTCTCTGGAAACACCATATATTTT
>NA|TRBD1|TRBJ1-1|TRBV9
CTSSVEPLRGQEAFF
TGTACCAGCAGCGTAGAACCCCTCAGGGGACAGGAGGCTTTCTTT
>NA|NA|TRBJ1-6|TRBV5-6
CASSLASARGSPLHF
TGTGCCAGCAGCTTGGCGTCGGCGCGAGGTTCACCCCTCCACTTT
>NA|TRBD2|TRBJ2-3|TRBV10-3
CAIWAGTSGGDTQYF
TGTGCCATCTGGGCCGGGACTAGCGGTGGGGATACGCAGTATTTT
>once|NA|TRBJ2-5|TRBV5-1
CASSLGGTSVGPQYF
TGCGCCAGCAGCTTGGGTGGGACAAGCGTTGGGCCCCAGTACTTC